This T cell receptor beta chain came from a study of CD8 T cells in Susac syndrome. In the study overall: Clinically active disease was present in more than five of the sequenced Susac syndrome patients. Eight of these patients were in remission.

TCR beta sequencing covered blood CD8+ and CD4+ T cells. The patients with Susac syndrome were individuals who fulfilled the recently defined diagnostic criteria for disease that was either definite or probable. Both CD4+ and CD8+ T cells were negatively isolated, and TEMRA cells underwent FACS enrichment. Germline loops: CDR1 SGHVS, CDR2 FNYEAQ. V lost 1 base and J lost 5, with 17 bases in between. This CDR3 has 16 amino acids. An input of about 0.5 to 1 ug of RNA was subjected to reverse transcription using random hexamers. TCRdb re-analysed the immunoSEQ multiplex PCR reads in MiXCR, keeping a single row per CDR3 protein. The data show about 180,000 distinct CDR3 sequences, with about 94% seen just once and 0.09% to 0.1% held by the top ten.

The chain carries TRBV7-6 and TRBJ1-1; D remains unclear. The clonotype comes from a human donor with Susac syndrome. The sequencing input was CD4+ T cells from PBMCs. The CDR3 spells CASSLGSGVGGTEAFF. The CDR3 DNA sequence: TGTGCCAGCAGCTTAGGGAGCGGGGTTGGAGGGACTGAAGCTTTCTTT.